This T cell receptor beta chain appears in the sequencing data of a study of monozygotic twins with inflammatory bowel disease. TCRdb re-called the 5' RACE reads, yielding one record per CDR3 amino acid sequence without DNA. The repertoire table contains more than 350,000 distinct CDR3 sequences. As for this clonotype: Its antigen is unknown.

Study conclusions and caveats: Versus healthy twins, IBD patients showed fewer clonotypes shared with others, especially with disease activity. Whether twins were concordant or discordant made no difference to repertoire similarity, possibly from limited power.

CDR1 and CDR2 (germline): DFQATT, SNEGSKA (reference sequence). This CDR3 region has 15 residues. Sequencing used blood. The TCR originated in a human donor with ulcerative colitis or Crohn's disease, or a healthy co-twin of an affected twin (not recorded which). The J gene is TRBJ2-1, the V gene TRBV20-1. This CDR3 is CSASSGILRDNEQFF.